This T cell receptor (beta chain) emerged from a study of T cells in Graves' hyperthyroidism and ophthalmopathy. Amplification of TCR beta CDR3 regions used RNA as the template. HTBI primers were used for first-round RT-PCR of the TCR CDR3. TCRdb processed the multiplex PCR reads anew with MiXCR; each CDR3 protein has one entry. The sample consists of 650,000 to 750,000 distinct CDR3 sequences, 14% of them appearing once. General study results and limits: Ophthalmopathy was identified by the model a median 6.5 months ahead of onset.

CDR3 length equals 13 residues. Per the germline V gene, CDR1 is DFQATT and CDR2 is SNEGSKA (reference sequence). This clonotype was detected ten times or more. Its specificity is unknown. The specimen was blood. This sequence originates from a young woman with Graves' hyperthyroidism. This chain uses TRBV20-1 with TRBJ2-7; 7 bases map to TRBD1. The CDR3 region is CSSTDRDSYEQYF. The CDR3 region has the DNA TGCAGCTCGACAGACAGGGACTCCTACGAGCAGTACTTC.